The sequence of this TCR beta chain was determined in a study of CD8+ T cells in alopecia areata. In the study overall: Affected scalp percentage determined the severity score of treated patients. Findings and limits, study-wide: Scalp lesions, especially in alopecia totalis/universalis, had higher clonality than normal scalp.

This clone has ten or more counts. Its antigen is currently unknown. There are 14 residues in the CDR3. Germline loops: CDR1 ENHRY, CDR2 SYGVKD. Trimming cost V 7 bases and J 0 bases; bases outside gene matches: 3. Treatment given: oral pan-JAK inhibitor, 5-10 mg twice daily. Specimens obtained from alopecia areata patients comprised lesional scalp punch biopsies and peripheral blood. Reverse transcription of extracted RNA yielded cDNA, which provided the sequencing template. Only in-frame clones appear in the TCRdb table, and some are missing; sequencing was by immunoSEQ multiplex PCR. Seen here are about 200,000 clones, about 57% observed once, and the top ten hold 1.6%.

Sequencing used CD4+ T cells sorted from blood, obtained at week 4, from a patient treated with tofacitinib. The chain uses TRBV10-3 and TRBJ2-3; TRBD2 aligns across 8 bases. This TCR came from a human donor with alopecia areata. This CDR3 is CAIMGLGSTDTQYF. The CDR3 DNA reads TGTGCCATCATGGGACTAGGAAGCACAGATACGCAGTATTTT.